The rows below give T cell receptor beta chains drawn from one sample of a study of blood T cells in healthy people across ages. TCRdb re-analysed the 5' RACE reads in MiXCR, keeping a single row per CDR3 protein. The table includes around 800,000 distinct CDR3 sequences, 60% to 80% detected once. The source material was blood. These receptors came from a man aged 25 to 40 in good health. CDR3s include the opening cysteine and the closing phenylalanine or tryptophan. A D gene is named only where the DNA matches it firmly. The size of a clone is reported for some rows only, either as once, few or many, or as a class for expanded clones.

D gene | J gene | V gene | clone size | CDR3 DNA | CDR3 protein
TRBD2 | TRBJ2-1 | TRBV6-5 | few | TGTGCCAGCAGCCATATAGCGGGGGGGCCCTACAATGAGCAGTTCTTC | CASSHIAGGPYNEQFF
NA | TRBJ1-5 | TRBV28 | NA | TGTGCCAGCAGTGAAGAGCACCAGCCCCAGCATTTT | CASSEEHQPQHF
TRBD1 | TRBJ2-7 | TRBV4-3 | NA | TGCGCCAGCAGTCAGACAGGGCGGTCCTACGAGCAGTACTTC | CASSQTGRSYEQYF
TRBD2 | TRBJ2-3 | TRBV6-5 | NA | TGTGCCAGCAGTTACTCGTCCCTACTAGCGGCAGATATGCAGTATTTT | CASSYSSLLAADMQYF
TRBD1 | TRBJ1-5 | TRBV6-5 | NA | TGTGCCAGCAGTTCGGACAGGGAAGTGGGTCAGCCCCAGCATTTT | CASSSDREVGQPQHF
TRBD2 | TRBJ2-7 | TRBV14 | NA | TGTGCCAGCAGCCAAAAAGCGGGGGGCTACGAGCAGTACTTC | CASSQKAGGYEQYF
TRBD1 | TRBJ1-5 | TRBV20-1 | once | TGCAGTGCTGCAGGGGGCCGGAGTGTTGGTCAGCCCCAGCATTTT | CSAAGGRSVGQPQHF
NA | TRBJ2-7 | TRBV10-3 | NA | TGTGCCATCAGGGCAACAGAGAATCCCTACGAGCAGTACTTC | CAIRATENPYEQYF
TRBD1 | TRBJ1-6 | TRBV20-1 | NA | TGCAGTGCACTAACCGCTGGGACAGGGGGTCGCTATAATTCACCCCTCCACTTT | CSALTAGTGGRYNSPLHF
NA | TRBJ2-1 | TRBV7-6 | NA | TGTGCCAGCAGCCCTCCCAACGGGGGCAATGAGCAGTTCTTC | CASSPPNGGNEQFF
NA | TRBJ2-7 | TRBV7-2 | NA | TGCGCCAGCAGCTTAGCGCGTCATGGGACGGGCGAGCAGTACTTC | CASSLARHGTGEQYF
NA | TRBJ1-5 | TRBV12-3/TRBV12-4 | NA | TGTGCCAGCAGTGGGTCGGATAGCAATCAGCCCCAGCATTTT | CASSGSDSNQPQHF
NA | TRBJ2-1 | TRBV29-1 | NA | TGCAGCGCCCTAGGGCCCGACAATGAGCAGTTCTTC | CSALGPDNEQFF
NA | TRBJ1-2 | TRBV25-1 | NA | TGTGCCAGCAGCCAGGGGCGTGCGCGTGGCTACACCTTC | CASSQGRARGYTF
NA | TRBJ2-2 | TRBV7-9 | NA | TGTGCCAGCAGGGCGGGATTTGTGACCGGGGAGCTGTTTTTT | CASRAGFVTGELFF
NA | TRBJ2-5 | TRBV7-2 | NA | TGTGCCAGCAGCTTAGCGGCCAGGCAAGAGACCCAGTACTTC | CASSLAARQETQYF
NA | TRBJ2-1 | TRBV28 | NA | TGTGCCAGCAGACGGGGGAATGAGCAGTTCTTC | CASRRGNEQFF
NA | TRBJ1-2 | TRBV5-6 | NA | TGTGCCAGCAGCTGGAAATTCGGGGCACCGCTTTCCTATGGCTACACCTTC | CASSWKFGAPLSYGYTF
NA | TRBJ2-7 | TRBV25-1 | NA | TGTGCCAGCAGTGATCCTTTCGACCGCTACGAGCAGTACTTC | CASSDPFDRYEQYF
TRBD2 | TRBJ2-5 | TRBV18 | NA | TGTGCCAGCTCACCACTAGCGGGGTCGTTACAAGAGACCCAGTACTTC | CASSPLAGSLQETQYF
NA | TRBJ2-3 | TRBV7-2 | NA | TGTGCCAGCAGCTCTATGGGCCATAGCACAGATACGCAGTATTTT | CASSSMGHSTDTQYF
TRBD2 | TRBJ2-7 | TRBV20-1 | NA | TGCAGTGCTCGGCTAGCGGGGGGGCTCAGCGAGCAGTACTTC | CSARLAGGLSEQYF